A single sample is the source of the 21 T cell receptor beta chains below, sequenced in a study of identical twins. TCRdb reprocessed the 5' RACE reads via MiXCR and lists one record per CDR3 protein. The sample holds approximately 700,000 distinct CDR3 sequences, around 6% seen once. What was sequenced was naive T cells sorted from blood. These receptors all come from a man between 18 and 35 years old in good health.

The J gene is TRBJ2-5, the V gene TRBV12-3 or TRBV12-4; 9 nucleotides align to TRBD2. The J segment lost 5 bases and the V segment lost 4 bases, leaving 17 bases of the junction unmatched. This CDR3 has 18 amino acids. For the CDR3, the DNA is TGTGCCAGCAGTTCCCCTGGGGGTAGCGGGGGCCCCCGGGAGACCCAGTACTTC. Its translation is CASSSPGGSGGPRETQYF.

This clonotype occurred a few times. J is TRBJ1-1 and V is TRBV27; D not certain. This CDR3 is built from 14 residues. Germline assignment: CDR1 MNHEY and CDR2 SMNVEV (reference sequence). Trimming took off 6 bases at V and 1 base at J, with 12 bases between the two ends. CDR3 sequence: CASRTVGGNTEAFF. CDR3 sequence (DNA): TGTGCCAGCAGGACGGTCGGAGGGAACACTGAAGCTTTCTTT.

This clonotype was seen a handful of times. The chain joins TRBV21-1 to TRBJ2-2; no DNA check was done on the table's D call, TRBD1. TRBV21-1 is shown as a pseudogene. The CDR3 is 16 residues long. CDR3 region: CASSKPVQGGTGELFF. The CDR3 coding sequence is TGTGCCAGCAGCAAACCCGTACAGGGGGGTACCGGGGAGCTGTTTTTT.

At least ten counts were recorded for this clonotype. The chain employs TRBV24-1 and TRBJ2-7; D unclear. Trimming removed 3 bases at V and 3 bases at J, with 11 bases between. The CDR3 covers 14 residues. Germline V CDR1 and CDR2: KGHDR, SFDVKD. Here the CDR3 reads CATSDRKGNYEQYF. The CDR3 coding sequence is TGTGCCACCAGTGATAGGAAGGGAAACTACGAGCAGTACTTC.

This clonotype has just a few counts. DNA for the CDR3: TGTGCCAGCAGCCCCGCCAGGGGAGACGGAAAGACCCAGTACTTC. Its translation: CASSPARGDGKTQYF. This chain uses TRBV6-1 with TRBJ2-5; the D gene is possibly TRBD1 (6 bases). CDR3 size: 15 residues. Deletions cut 6 bases from V and 6 bases from J, with 20 bases between. CDR1 is MNHNS and CDR2 is SASEGT in the germline V gene.

This clonotype was found many times. The rearrangement uses TRBV12-3 or TRBV12-4 and TRBJ2-5, with D unresolved. This CDR3 has 13 amino acids. The germline V and J ends were trimmed by 6 bases and 2 bases, with 10 bases remaining between them. The CDR3 coding sequence is TGTGCCAGCAGGACGACTGGACAAGAGACCCAGTACTTC. Its protein product is CASRTTGQETQYF.

This clonotype has just a few counts. This rearrangement joins TRBV11-3 to TRBJ2-3; D tentatively fits TRBD1 or TRBD2 (5 bases each). This CDR3 has 13 residues. Germline CDR1 SGHNT, CDR2 YENEEA. V was clipped by 5 bases and J by 4 bases, with 10 bases between them. In nucleotides, the CDR3 is TGTGCCAGCAGCCCCAGGGAGTCAGATACGCAGTATTTT. This translates into CASSPRESDTQYF.

The table lists this clonotype with many counts. The chain links TRBV12-3 or TRBV12-4 to TRBJ2-1, with D possibly being TRBD2 (6 bases). The CDR3 runs 14 residues. V lost 4 bases to trimming and J lost 5 bases, with 12 bases between them. The CDR3 loop reads CASSSGLADNEQFF. Written as DNA, the CDR3 is TGTGCCAGCAGTTCGGGACTGGCGGACAATGAGCAGTTCTTC.

This clonotype was detected ten times or more. The chain employs TRBV18 and TRBJ2-1, with a weak D call TRBD2 (5 bases). The CDR3 is made up of 19 amino acids. Germline V gives CDR1 KGHSH, CDR2 LQKENI. V was cut by 2 bases and J by 3 bases, with 23 bases left in between. The CDR3 loop reads CASSPFVAALGSSYNEQFF. The CDR3 coding sequence is TGTGCCAGCTCACCATTCGTTGCGGCTCTAGGGAGTAGCTACAATGAGCAGTTCTTC.

In this sample, this clonotype turned up a few times. V is TRBV5-6 and J is TRBJ2-7; 7 nucleotides agree with TRBD1. The germline V gene has CDR1 SGHDT and CDR2 YYEEEE. The CDR3 has 14 amino acids. The trim removed 4 bases at V and 2 bases at J, leaving 6 bases unmatched. Here the CDR3 DNA reads TGTGCCAGCAGCAACGCAGGGGGAGCCTACGAGCAGTACTTC. Translating gives CASSNAGGAYEQYF.

The chain employs TRBV2 and TRBJ2-1; TRBD2 agrees at 10 bases. This CDR3 comprises 13 residues. V trimming: 7 bases; J trimming: 6 bases; junction bases outside the gene matches: 3. Germline V gene lookup returns CDR1 SNHLY and CDR2 FYNNEI. The CDR3 coding sequence is TGTGCCAGCACTAGCGGGAGTCTCAATGAGCAGTTCTTC. It codes for CASTSGSLNEQFF.

The table lists this clonotype with many counts. The chain has TRBV7-2 and TRBJ2-4, with 7 bases lining up with TRBD1. The CDR3 runs to 16 residues. V shed 5 bases and J 0 bases; nucleotides not matched to a gene: 7. In germline, CDR1 is SGHTA, CDR2 FQGNSA. Here the CDR3 DNA reads TGTGCCAGCAGCCGAAGAGACAGGGCAGCCAAAAACATTCAGTACTTC. Its protein is CASSRRDRAAKNIQYF.

This chain connects TRBV28 to TRBJ1-5; D possibly corresponds to TRBD1 (5 bases). In germline, CDR1 is MDHEN, CDR2 SYDVKM. The CDR3 extends over 12 amino acids. The ends were cut back, 10 bases at V and 6 bases at J, with 13 bases in the middle. CDR3 residues: CAIRDVGQPQHF. The CDR3, as DNA: TGTGCCATACGGGACGTGGGTCAGCCCCAGCATTTT.

To note about this clonotype: Being one base from a much bigger clone, this may be a read error. V gene TRBV29-1 combines with J gene TRBJ2-7; D gene ambiguous. The germline V gene encodes CDR1 SQVTM and CDR2 ANQGSEA. This CDR3 spans 11 amino acids. The CDR3 bases are TGCAGCGTTATAATGGGCTACAAGCAGTACTTC. It codes for CSVIMGYKQYF.

This chain connects TRBV18 to TRBJ1-2; D perhaps matches TRBD1 (5 bases). The CDR3 extends over 14 amino acids. V was cut by 5 bases and J by 0 bases, with 10 bases left in between. Germline CDR1 reads KGHSH; CDR2 reads LQKENI. CDR3 sequence reads: CASSVEGTNYGYTF. CDR3 nucleotides: TGTGCCAGCTCAGTGGAGGGGACTAACTATGGCTACACCTTC.

The chain recombines TRBV27 with TRBJ1-4; D may be TRBD1 (6 bases). The germline V gene has CDR1 MNHEY and CDR2 SMNVEV (reference sequence). The CDR3 covers 14 residues. Trimming pared 11 bases from V and 4 bases from J, leaving 17 bases between. CDR3 residues: CAPPGGRNNEKLFF. The CDR3 DNA reads as TGTGCCCCACCGGGGGGGCGGAATAATGAAAAACTGTTTTTT. Drawing the rest from reference TRBV27 and TRBJ1-4, the complete variable domain is EAQVTQNPRYLITVTGKKLTVTCSQNMNHEYMSWYRQDPGLGLRQIYYSMNVEVTDKGDVPEGYKVSRKEKRNFPLILESPSPNQTSLYFCAPPGGRNNEKLFFGSGTQLSVL.

In its sample, this clonotype was seen many times. The chain has TRBV2 and TRBJ2-1; 9 bases align to TRBD2. This CDR3 contains 14 residues. The V gene's germline CDR1 is SNHLY and CDR2 FYNNEI. V dropped 10 bases and J dropped 9; count of bases not matched to a gene: 13. The CDR3 nucleotides are TGTGCCATCCATCTTAGCGGGAGTGTAGGTGAGCAGTTCTTC. It translates to CAIHLSGSVGEQFF. Combining the CDR3 with reference TRBV2 and TRBJ2-1 gives the whole variable domain EPEVTQTPSHQVTQMGQEVILRCVPISNHLYFYWYRQILGQKVEFLVSFYNNEISEKSEIFDDQFSVERPDGSNFTLKIRSTKLEDSAMYFCAIHLSGSVGEQFFGPGTRLTVL.

Many counts were recorded for this clonotype. The DNA for the CDR3 is TGCGCCAGCAGCCTTCAGGGGGCTGGGGCCAACGTCCTGACTTTC. It specifies CASSLQGAGANVLTF. This sequence joins TRBV5-1 and TRBJ2-6, with 7 bases aligning to TRBD1. CDR3 length: 15 residues. J was trimmed by 2 bases and V by 4 bases; bases with no gene match: 3. CDR1 is SGHRS, CDR2 YFSETQ, per germline.

This clonotype was detected ten times or more. The J gene is TRBJ2-5, the V gene TRBV29-1, with TRBD2 identical over 10 bases. The germline V gene encodes CDR1 SQVTM and CDR2 ANQGSEA. V gave up 7 bases and J gave up 5 bases; unmatched junction bases: 16. This CDR3 comprises 16 residues. The CDR3 DNA sequence: TGCAGCGCCTCGGATCGAGCGGGAGGGCCTCGGGAGACCCAGTACTTC. Protein sequence: CSASDRAGGPRETQYF.

The chain is built from TRBV7-9 and TRBJ2-5, with D possibly TRBD1 on 5 matching bases. CDR1 and CDR2 (germline): SEHNR, FQNEAQ (reference sequence). V was clipped by 5 bases and J by 2 bases, with 18 bases between them. This CDR3 has 16 residues. CDR3 coding DNA: TGTGCCAGCAGCCCAGGAATGACAGAGAGTCAAGAGACCCAGTACTTC. This translates into CASSPGMTESQETQYF.

This clonotype has only a few counts. The chain combines TRBV29-1 with TRBJ2-3; no clear D. Germline V lookup: CDR1 SQVTM, CDR2 ANQGSEA. The CDR3 is 12 amino acids. V was clipped by 6 bases and J by 8 bases, with 15 bases between them. The DNA for the CDR3 is TGCAGCGTCCGAGGTCGCAAGGGTACGCAGTATTTT. It is translated as CSVRGRKGTQYF.